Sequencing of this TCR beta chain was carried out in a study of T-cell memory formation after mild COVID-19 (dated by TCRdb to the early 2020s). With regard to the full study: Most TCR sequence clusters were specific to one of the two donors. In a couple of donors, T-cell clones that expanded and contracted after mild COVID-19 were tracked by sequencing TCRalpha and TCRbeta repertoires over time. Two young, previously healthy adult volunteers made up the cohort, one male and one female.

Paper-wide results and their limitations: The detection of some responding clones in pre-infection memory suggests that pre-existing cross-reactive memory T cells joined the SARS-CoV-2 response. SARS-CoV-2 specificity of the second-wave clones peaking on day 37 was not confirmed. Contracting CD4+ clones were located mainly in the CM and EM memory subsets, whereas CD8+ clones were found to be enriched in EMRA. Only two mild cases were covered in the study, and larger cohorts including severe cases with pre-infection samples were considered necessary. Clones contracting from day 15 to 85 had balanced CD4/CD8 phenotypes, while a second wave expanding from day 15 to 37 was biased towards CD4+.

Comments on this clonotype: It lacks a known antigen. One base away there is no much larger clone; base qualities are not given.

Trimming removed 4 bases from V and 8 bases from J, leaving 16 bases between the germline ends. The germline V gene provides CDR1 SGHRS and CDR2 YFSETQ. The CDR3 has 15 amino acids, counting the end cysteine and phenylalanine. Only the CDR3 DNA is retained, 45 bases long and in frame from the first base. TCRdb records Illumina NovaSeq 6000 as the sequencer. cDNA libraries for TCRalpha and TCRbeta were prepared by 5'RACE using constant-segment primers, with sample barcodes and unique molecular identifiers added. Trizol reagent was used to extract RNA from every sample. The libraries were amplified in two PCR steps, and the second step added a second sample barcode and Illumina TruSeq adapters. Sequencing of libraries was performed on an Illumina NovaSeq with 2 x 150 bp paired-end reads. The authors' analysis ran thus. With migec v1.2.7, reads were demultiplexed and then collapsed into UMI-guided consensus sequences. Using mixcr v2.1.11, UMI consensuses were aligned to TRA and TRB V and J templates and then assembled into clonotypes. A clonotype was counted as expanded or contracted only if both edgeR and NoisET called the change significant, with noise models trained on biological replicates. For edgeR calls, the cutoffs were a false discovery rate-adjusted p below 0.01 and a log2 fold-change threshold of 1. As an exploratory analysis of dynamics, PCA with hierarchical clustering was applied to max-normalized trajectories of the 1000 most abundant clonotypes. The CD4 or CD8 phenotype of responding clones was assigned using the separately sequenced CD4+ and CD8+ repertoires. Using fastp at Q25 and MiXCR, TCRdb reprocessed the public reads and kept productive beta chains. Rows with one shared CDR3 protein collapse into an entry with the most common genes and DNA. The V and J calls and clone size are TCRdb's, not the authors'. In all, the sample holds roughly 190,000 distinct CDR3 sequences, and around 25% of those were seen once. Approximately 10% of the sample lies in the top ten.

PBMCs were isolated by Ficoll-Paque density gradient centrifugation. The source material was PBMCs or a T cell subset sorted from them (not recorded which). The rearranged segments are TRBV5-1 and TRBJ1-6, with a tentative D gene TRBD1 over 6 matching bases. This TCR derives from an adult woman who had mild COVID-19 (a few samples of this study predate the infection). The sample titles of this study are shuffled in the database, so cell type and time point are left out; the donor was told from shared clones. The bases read TGCGCCAGCAGCCCGGATGGGGGCAAGCATTCACCCCTCCACTTT. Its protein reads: CASSPDGGKHSPLHF.